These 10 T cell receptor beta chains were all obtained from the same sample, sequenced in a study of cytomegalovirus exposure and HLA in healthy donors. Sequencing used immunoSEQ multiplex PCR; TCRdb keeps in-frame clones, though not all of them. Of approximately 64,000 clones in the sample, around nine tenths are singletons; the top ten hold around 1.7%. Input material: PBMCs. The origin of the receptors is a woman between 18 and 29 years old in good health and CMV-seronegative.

Here the CDR3 DNA reads TGTGCCAGCTCACTTACAGGGGCAGGGGATTTCTATGGCTACACCTTC. Protein product: CASSLTGAGDFYGYTF. The rearrangement joins TRBV18 to TRBJ1-2, with 7 positions matching TRBD1. This CDR3 comprises 16 residues. The J segment lost 4 bases and the V segment lost 4 bases, leaving 12 bases of the junction unmatched. The V gene's germline CDR1 is KGHSH and CDR2 LQKENI.

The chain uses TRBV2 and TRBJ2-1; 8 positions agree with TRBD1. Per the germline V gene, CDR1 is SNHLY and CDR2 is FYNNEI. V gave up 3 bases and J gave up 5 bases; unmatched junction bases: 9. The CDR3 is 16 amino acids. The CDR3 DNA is TGTGCCAGCAGTGACCCGAGGACAGGGTTGAACAATGAGCAGTTCTTC. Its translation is CASSDPRTGLNNEQFF.

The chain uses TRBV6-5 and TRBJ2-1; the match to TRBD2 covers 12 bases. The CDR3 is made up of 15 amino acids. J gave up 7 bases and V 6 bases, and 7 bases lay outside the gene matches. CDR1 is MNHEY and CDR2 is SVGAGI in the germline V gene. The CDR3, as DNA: TGTGCCAGCAGGTTGCTAGCGGGAGGGATGAATGAGCAGTTCTTC. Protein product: CASRLLAGGMNEQFF.

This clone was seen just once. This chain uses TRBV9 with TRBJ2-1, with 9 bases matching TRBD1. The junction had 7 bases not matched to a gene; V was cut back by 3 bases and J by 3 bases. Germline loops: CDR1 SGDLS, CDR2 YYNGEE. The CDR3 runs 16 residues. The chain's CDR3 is CASSEQQGASYNEQFF. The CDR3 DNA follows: TGTGCCAGCAGCGAGCAACAGGGGGCTAGCTACAATGAGCAGTTCTTC.

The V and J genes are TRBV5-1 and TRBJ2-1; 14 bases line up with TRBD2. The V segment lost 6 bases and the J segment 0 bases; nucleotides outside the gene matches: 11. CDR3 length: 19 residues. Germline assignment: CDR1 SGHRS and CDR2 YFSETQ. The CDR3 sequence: CASMKTSGRARSSYNEQFF. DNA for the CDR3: TGCGCCAGCATGAAGACTAGCGGGAGGGCTAGAAGCTCCTACAATGAGCAGTTCTTC.

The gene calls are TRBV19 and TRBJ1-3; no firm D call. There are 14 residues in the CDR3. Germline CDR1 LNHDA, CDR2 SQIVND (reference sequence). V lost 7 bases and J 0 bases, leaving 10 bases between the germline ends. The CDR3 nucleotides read TGTGCCAGTAACAGAAGAAGCTCTGGAAACACCATATATTTT. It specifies CASNRRSSGNTIYF.

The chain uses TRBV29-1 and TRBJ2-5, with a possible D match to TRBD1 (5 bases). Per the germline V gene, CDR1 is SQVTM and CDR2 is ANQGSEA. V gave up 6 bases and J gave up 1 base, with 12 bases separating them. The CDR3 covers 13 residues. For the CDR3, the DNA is TGCAGCGTGAACGGACAAGTCCAAGAGACCCAGTACTTC. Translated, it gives CSVNGQVQETQYF.

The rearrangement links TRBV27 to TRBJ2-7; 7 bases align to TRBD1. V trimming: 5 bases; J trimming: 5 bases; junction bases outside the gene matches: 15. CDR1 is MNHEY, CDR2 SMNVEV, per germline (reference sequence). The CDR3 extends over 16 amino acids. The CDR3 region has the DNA TGTGCCAGCAGTAAAACCGGACAGGTGGATTTCCACGAGCAGTACTTC. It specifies CASSKTGQVDFHEQYF.

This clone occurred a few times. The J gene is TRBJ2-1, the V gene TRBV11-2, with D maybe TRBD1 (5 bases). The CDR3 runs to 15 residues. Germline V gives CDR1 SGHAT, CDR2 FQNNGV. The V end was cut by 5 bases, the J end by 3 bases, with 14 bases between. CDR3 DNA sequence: TGTGCCAGCAGCCCGACGCAGGGAATCTACAATGAGCAGTTCTTC. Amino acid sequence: CASSPTQGIYNEQFF.

DNA for the CDR3: TGTGCCAGCAGTGACATAGCGAGAAGGCGCGAGCAGTACTTC. Its protein is CASSDIARRREQYF. The chain joins TRBV6-1 to TRBJ2-7; possibly TRBD2 for D (5 bases). Trimming removed 3 bases at V and 6 bases at J, with 15 bases between. Germline CDR1 MNHNS, CDR2 SASEGT. This CDR3 has 14 amino acids.